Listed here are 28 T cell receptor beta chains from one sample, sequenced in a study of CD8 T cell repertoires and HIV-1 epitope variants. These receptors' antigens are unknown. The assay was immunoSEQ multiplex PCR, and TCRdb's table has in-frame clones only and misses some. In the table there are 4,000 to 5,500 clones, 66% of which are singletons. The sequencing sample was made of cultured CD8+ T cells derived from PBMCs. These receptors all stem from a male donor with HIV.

CDR3 in amino acids: CASSQERTGGHEQYF. The CDR3 DNA sequence: TGTGCCAGCAGCCAAGAGAGGACAGGAGGGCACGAGCAGTACTTC. This chain joins TRBV4-2 and TRBJ2-7, with D tentatively TRBD1 (7 bases). The CDR3 is made up of 15 amino acids. Germline V gene data show CDR1 as LGHNA and CDR2 as YNFKEQ. Trimming cost V 0 bases and J 5 bases, with 14 bases left between them.

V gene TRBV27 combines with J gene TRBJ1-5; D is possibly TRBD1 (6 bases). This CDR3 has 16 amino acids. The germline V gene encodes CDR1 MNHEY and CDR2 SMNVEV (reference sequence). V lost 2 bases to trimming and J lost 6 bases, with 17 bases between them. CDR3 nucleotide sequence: TGTGCCAGCAGTTTAAGCGCCCGCAGGGGCGGTCAGCCCCAGCATTTT. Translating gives CASSLSARRGGQPQHF.

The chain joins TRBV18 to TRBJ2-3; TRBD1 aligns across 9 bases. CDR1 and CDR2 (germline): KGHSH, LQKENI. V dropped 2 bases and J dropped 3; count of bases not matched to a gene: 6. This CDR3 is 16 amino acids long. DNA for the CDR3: TGTGCCAGCTCACCAGGACAGGGGTACGGGACAGATACGCAGTATTTT. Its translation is CASSPGQGYGTDTQYF. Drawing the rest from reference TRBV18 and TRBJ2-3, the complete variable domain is NAGVMQNPRHLVRRRGQEARLRCSPMKGHSHVYWYRQLPEEGLKFMVYLQKENIIDESGMPKERFSAEFPKEGPSILRIQQVVRGDSAAYFCASSPGQGYGTDTQYFGPGTRLTVL.

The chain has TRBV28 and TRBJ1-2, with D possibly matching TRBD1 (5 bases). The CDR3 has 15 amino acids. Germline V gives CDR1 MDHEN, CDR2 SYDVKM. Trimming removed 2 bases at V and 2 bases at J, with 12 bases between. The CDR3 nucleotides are TGTGCCAGCAGTTTAGGTGGACACGCCAACTATGGCTACACCTTC. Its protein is CASSLGGHANYGYTF.

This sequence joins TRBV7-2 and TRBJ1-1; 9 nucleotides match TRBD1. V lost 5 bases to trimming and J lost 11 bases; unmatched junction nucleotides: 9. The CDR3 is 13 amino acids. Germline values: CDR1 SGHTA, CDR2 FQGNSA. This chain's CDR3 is CASSRTGASRAFF. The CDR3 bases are TGTGCCAGCAGCCGGACAGGGGCCTCCCGCGCTTTCTTT. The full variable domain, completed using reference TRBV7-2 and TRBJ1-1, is GAGVSQSPSNKVTEKGKDVELRCDPISGHTALYWYRQSLGQGLEFLIYFQGNSAPDKSGLPSDRFSAERTGGSVSTLTIQRTQQEDSAVYLCASSRTGASRAFFGQGTRLTVV.

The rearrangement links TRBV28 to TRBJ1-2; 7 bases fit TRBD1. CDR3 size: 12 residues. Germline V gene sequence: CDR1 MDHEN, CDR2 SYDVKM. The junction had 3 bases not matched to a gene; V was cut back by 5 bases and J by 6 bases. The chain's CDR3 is CASSPGGDGYTF. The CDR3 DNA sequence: TGTGCCAGCAGTCCAGGGGGGGATGGCTACACCTTC.

The CDR3 sequence: CASSQVPGQGNGYTF. The CDR3 DNA sequence: TGCGCCAGCAGCCAGGTTCCGGGACAGGGAAATGGCTACACCTTC. The genes are TRBV4-1 and TRBJ1-2, with 9 bases that match TRBD1. Germline CDR1 and CDR2: MGHRA and YSYEKL. Trimming removed 3 bases from V and 6 bases from J; junction bases left unmatched: 8. CDR3 size: 15 residues.

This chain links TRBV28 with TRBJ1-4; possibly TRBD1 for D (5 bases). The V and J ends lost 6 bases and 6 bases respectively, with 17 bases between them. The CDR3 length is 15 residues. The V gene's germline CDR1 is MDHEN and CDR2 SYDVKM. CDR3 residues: CASSLPAGEDEKLFF. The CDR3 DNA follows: TGTGCCAGCAGCCTCCCGGCGGGGGAAGATGAAAAACTGTTTTTT.

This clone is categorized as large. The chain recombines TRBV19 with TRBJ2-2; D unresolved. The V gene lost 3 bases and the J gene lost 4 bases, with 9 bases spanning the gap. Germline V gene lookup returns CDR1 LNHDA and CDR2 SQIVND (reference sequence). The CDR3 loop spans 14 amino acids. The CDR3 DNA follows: TGTGCCAGTAGTATTAGAGGATCCACCGGGGAGCTGTTTTTT. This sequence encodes CASSIRGSTGELFF.

The CDR3 bases are TGTGCCACCTGCCCAGGGCTTGGAAATTCACCCCTCCACTTT. Protein: CATCPGLGNSPLHF. J is TRBJ1-6 and V is TRBV19, with D possibly TRBD1 on 5 matching bases. CDR1 and CDR2 from the germline V gene are LNHDA and SQIVND (reference sequence). CDR3 size: 14 residues. V dropped 10 bases and J dropped 7 bases, with 17 bases sitting between them.

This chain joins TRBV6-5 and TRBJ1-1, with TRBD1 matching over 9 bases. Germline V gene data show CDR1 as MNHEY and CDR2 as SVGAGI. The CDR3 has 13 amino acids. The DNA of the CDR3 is TGTACCGTCCGGGACAGGGTGAACACTGAAGCTTTCTTT. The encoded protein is CTVRDRVNTEAFF.

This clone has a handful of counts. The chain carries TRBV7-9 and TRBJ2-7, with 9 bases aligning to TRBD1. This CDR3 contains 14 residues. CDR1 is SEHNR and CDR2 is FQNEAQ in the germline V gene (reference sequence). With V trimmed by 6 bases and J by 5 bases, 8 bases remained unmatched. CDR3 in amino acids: CASRPGTGLNEQYF. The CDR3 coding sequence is TGTGCCAGCAGGCCCGGGACAGGGCTCAACGAGCAGTACTTC.

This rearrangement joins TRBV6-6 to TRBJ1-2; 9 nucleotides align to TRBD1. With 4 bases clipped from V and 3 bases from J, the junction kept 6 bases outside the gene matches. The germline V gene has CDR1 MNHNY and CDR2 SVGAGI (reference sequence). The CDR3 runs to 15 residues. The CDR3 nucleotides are TGTGCCAGCAGTTCTTCACAGGGGGCTGACTATGGCTACACCTTC. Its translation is CASSSSQGADYGYTF.

CDR3 sequence: CASSIGRNTEAFF. The CDR3 DNA is TGTGCCAGTAGTATTGGCAGGAACACTGAAGCTTTCTTT. The rearrangement joins TRBV19 to TRBJ1-1, with D hard to call. CDR1 is LNHDA, CDR2 SQIVND, per germline (reference sequence). Trimming shortened V by 3 bases and J by 1 base, and 6 bases separated the two germline ends. CDR3 length equals 13 residues.

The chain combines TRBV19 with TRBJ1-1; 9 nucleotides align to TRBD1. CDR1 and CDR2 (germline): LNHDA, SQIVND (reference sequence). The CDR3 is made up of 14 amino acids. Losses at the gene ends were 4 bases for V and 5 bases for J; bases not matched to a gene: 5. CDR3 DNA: TGTGCCAGTAGTACCACAGGGGGCAAAACTGAAGCTTTCTTT. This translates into CASSTTGGKTEAFF.

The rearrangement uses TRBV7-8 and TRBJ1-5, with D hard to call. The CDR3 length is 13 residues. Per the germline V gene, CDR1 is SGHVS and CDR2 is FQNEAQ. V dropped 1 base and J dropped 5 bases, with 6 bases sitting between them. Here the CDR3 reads CASSLEVDQPQHF. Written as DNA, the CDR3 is TGTGCCAGCAGCTTAGAAGTGGATCAGCCCCAGCATTTT.

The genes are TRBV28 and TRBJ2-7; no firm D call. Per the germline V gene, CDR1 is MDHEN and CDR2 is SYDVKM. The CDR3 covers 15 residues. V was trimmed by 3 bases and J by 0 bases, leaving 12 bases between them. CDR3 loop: CASSFRGILSYEQYF. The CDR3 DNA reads TGTGCCAGCAGTTTTAGAGGAATCCTCTCCTACGAGCAGTACTTC.

The CDR3 nucleotides read TGCGCCAGCAGCCAAGAGTTGATTGGGTCTCTGAGGGGGGGTGGCTACACCTTC. Translation gives CASSQELIGSLRGGGYTF. The V gene is TRBV4-3, the J gene TRBJ1-2, with D tentatively TRBD1 (6 bases). Trimming left V 0 bases short and J 7 bases short, with 24 bases between. The CDR3 totals 18 residues. From germline, CDR1 is LGHNA and CDR2 YSLEER.

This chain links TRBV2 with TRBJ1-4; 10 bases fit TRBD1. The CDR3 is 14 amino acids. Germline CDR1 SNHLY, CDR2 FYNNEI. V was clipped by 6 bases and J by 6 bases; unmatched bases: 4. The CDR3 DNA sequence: TGTGCCAGCAGGGGGACAGGGGAGTATGAAAAACTGTTTTTT. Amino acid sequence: CASRGTGEYEKLFF. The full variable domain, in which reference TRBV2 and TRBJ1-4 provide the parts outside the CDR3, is EPEVTQTPSHQVTQMGQEVILRCVPISNHLYFYWYRQILGQKVEFLVSFYNNEISEKSEIFDDQFSVERPDGSNFTLKIRSTKLEDSAMYFCASRGTGEYEKLFFGSGTQLSVL.

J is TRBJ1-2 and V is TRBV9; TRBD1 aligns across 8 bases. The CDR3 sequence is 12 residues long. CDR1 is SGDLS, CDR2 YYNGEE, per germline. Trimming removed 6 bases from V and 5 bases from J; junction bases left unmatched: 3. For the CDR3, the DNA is TGTGCCAGCAACCAGGGGGCTTATGGCTACACCTTC. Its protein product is CASNQGAYGYTF.

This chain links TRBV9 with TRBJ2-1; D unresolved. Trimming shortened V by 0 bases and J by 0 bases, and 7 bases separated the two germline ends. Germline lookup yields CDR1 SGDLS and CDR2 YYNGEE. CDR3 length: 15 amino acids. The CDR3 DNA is TGTGCCAGCAGCGTAGACGCGAGCTCCTACAATGAGCAGTTCTTC. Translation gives CASSVDASSYNEQFF.

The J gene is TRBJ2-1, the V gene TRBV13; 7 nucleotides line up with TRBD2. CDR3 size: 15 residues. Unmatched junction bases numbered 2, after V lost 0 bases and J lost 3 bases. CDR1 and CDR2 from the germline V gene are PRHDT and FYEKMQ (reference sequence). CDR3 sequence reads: CASSLGRDYYNEQFF. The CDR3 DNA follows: TGTGCCAGCAGCTTAGGCCGGGACTACTACAATGAGCAGTTCTTC.

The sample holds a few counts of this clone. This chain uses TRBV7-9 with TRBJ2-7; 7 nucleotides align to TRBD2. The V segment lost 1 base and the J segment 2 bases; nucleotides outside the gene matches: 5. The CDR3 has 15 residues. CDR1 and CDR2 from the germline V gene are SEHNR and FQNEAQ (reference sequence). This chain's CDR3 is CASSLVGGGAYEQYF. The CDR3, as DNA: TGTGCCAGCAGCTTAGTGGGCGGGGGTGCCTACGAGCAGTACTTC.

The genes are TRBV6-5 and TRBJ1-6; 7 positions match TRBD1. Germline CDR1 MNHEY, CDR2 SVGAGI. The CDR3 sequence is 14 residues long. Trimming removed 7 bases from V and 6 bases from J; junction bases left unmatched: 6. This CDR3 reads CASKDRVANSPLHF. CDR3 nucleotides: TGTGCCAGCAAAGACAGGGTGGCTAATTCACCCCTCCACTTT.

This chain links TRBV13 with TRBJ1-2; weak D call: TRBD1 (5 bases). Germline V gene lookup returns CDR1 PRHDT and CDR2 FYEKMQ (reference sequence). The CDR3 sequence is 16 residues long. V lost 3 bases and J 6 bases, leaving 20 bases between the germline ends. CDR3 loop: CASSLGRGRRRDGYTF. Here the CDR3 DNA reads TGTGCCAGCAGCTTGGGGCGGGGCAGGAGGCGCGATGGCTACACCTTC.

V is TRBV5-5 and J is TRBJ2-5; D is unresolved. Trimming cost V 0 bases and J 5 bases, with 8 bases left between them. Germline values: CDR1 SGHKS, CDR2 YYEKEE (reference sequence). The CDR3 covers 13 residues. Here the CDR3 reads CASSLEDGETQYF. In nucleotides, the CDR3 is TGTGCCAGCAGCTTGGAGGACGGGGAGACCCAGTACTTC.

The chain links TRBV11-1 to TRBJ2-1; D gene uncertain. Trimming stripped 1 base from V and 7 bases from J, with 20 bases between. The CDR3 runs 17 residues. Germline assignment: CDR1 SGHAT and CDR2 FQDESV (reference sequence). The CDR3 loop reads CASSLVHPRARNNEQFF. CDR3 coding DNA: TGTGCCAGCAGCTTAGTTCACCCACGGGCCCGAAATAATGAGCAGTTCTTC.

CDR3 in amino acids: CASSEEAGDGYTF. CDR3 DNA: TGTGCCAGCAGTGAAGAGGCGGGGGATGGCTACACCTTC. V gene TRBV2 combines with J gene TRBJ1-2; possible D gene TRBD1, 5 bases. Trimming cost V 1 base and J 6 bases, with 9 bases left between them. The CDR3 covers 13 residues. CDR1 and CDR2 (germline): SNHLY, FYNNEI.